This entry features one T cell receptor (beta chain) sequence. The target antigen is unknown. TCRdb's copy holds only in-frame clones and misses some; the assay was immunoSEQ multiplex PCR. The sample holds around 320,000 clones, around 83% seen once. V was pared by 4 bases and J by 8 bases, with 12 bases between. CDR1 and CDR2 (germline): SGDLS, YYNGEE. This CDR3 has 12 amino acids. The treatment here: roughly 18 received Ad26.COV2.S at low or high dose, single or two shots; 5 received placebo; per-sample allocation not given. The study sampled participants on day 63 after the first vaccine or placebo injection. Built on an Ad26 vector, the vaccine expressed Wuhan-strain SARS-CoV-2 spike. These data belong to a study of Ad26.COV2.S vaccination and SARS-CoV-2 variants. About the research overall: The COV1001 Ad26.COV2.S trial arm included the donor. The study gave Ad26.COV2.S intramuscularly, once or twice 56 days apart. Findings and limits, study-wide: Participants in the vaccine arm had higher spike-specific TCR breadth; placebo recipients had lower.

The receptor was derived from a person between 18 and 65 years old who received the Ad26.COV2.S COVID-19 vaccine or a placebo. The chain employs TRBV9 and TRBJ1-2; D is possibly TRBD1 (6 bases). Sample: peripheral blood, taken in a trial of Ad26.COV2.S vaccine versus placebo. CDR3 in amino acids: CASSWGGSGYTF. The CDR3 DNA sequence: TGTGCCAGCAGCTGGGGGGGCAGCGGCTACACCTTC. The complete variable domain, with remaining parts taken from reference TRBV9 and TRBJ1-2, reads DSGVTQTPKHLITATGQRVTLRCSPRSGDLSVYWYQQSLDQGLQFLIQYYNGEERAKGNILERFSAQQFPDLHSELNLSSLELGDSALYFCASSWGGSGYTFGSGTRLTVV.